The sequence of this TCR beta chain was determined in a study of cytomegalovirus exposure and HLA in healthy donors (dated by TCRdb to the late 2010s). General notes on the study: The roughly 700 repertoires of the first cohort and the 120 validation repertoires were produced on the same platform, according to a later analysis. The aim of the study was to test whether cataloging public T cell receptors could identify signatures of past pathogen exposure. In addition to the first cohort of approximately 670 subjects, a separate validation cohort of approximately 110 different subjects was used. High-throughput TCR immunosequencing, statistical association of individual TCRs with disease status, and machine learning were combined to predict cytomegalovirus infection status.

Library construction relied on the immunoSEQ multiplex PCR assay. For the original study's pipeline: A statistical classification framework was built for diagnosing cytomegalovirus status from the catalog of TCR beta chain sequences. The table was pulled from immuneACCESS by TCRdb, which kept in-frame rearrangements only. Such tables lose some clones; where checked, under half of the loss comes from unresolved V genes, and the rest has no known cause. V, J and clone size are taken as reported in that table, and D and trimming were inferred from the DNA itself. In this sample the table shows fewer than 120,000 clones, approximately 89% of which occur a single time. In total, the top ten clones hold 1.9% of the sample. The research as a whole found: The validation cohort had no HLA typing available for a later analysis, so co-occurrence within that cohort was assessed over all 120 repertoires. Across donors, most TCR sequences were observed very rarely, whereas some public TCRs were present in many individuals. The authors suggested that the approach could potentially be generalized to other disease states and immunological phenotypes. Cytomegalovirus status was reported to be diagnosed by the classifier with high specificity and sensitivity in both the original and validation cohorts. Of the cluster scores, around 95% were above 0 in a later analysis, which found that TCRs clustered in the first cohort also tended to co-occur in the 90 to 150 validation repertoires. The study listed 150 to 200 TCR beta chains as associated with cytomegalovirus. In vitro tests confirmed that a few of the cytomegalovirus-associated TCR beta chains recognize cytomegalovirus antigens.

Via the germline V gene, CDR1 is SQVTM and CDR2 ANQGSEA. Including cysteine and phenylalanine, the CDR3 has 11 amino acids. The kept DNA is CDR3 alone, 33 bases in frame from the first base. V is clipped by 3 bases and J by 5 bases, and the sequence between their germline boundaries is 7 bases long. Concerning this clone itself: It has no known antigen specificity. It has no much larger one-base neighbor in the sample; base qualities were not kept.

The donors were included in the validation cohort of some 120 subjects, a group kept apart from the approximately 700-subject first cohort. Sequencing was carried out using PBMCs. The chain employs TRBV29-1 and TRBJ2-5; matching of 5 bases hints at TRBD2 as the D gene. The TCR originated in a woman aged 18 to 35 in good health and CMV-seronegative. In nucleotide form, the sequence is TGCAGCGTTGAGAGAGGGGAGACCCAGTACTTC. Its translation reads: CSVERGETQYF. Extended through the reference TRBV29-1 and TRBJ2-5 proteins, this CDR3 yields the full variable domain: SAVISQKPSRDICQRGTSLTIQCQVDSQVTMMFWYRQQPGQSLTLIATANQGSEATYESGFVIDKFPISRPNLTFSTLTVSNMSPEDSSIYLCSVERGETQYFGPGTRLLVL.